Included here is one T cell receptor beta chain sequence, with context. The antigen is unknown. Method: immunoSEQ multiplex PCR; TCRdb's copy keeps in-frame clones and lacks some. The data contain 130,000 or so clones, about 92% of them singletons. The CDR3 is 14 residues long. The germline V gene encodes CDR1 MNHEY and CDR2 SVGEGT. Trimming took off 2 bases at V and 1 base at J, with 8 bases between the two ends. The data belong to a study of T cell responses to AZD1222 COVID-19 vaccine. General study points: CD4 TCRs linked to vaccination spanned spike, dominating at 160-218 and 743-854. Repertoire sampling was restricted to post-peak T cell response timepoints. Reports say nearly half of spike-specific TCRs go after unmutated variant regions.

The V and J genes are TRBV6-2 or TRBV6-3 and TRBJ2-5; no definite D call. The TCR originated in an adult in good health. The sample was peripheral blood, taken on day 0 of MenACWY control vaccination. As DNA, the CDR3 is TGTGCCAGCAGTTACCACGTATTCCAAGAGACCCAGTACTTC. The encoded protein is CASSYHVFQETQYF.